This T cell receptor beta chain is from a study of blood T cell repertoires in COVID-19. The overall study: The samples span acute and convalescent COVID-19 from the United States, Italy and Spain. PBMCs, B-cell-depleted T cells, or T cells were the source of the cDNA or gDNA that made up the material.

CDR1 SGHAT and CDR2 FQNNGV come from the germline V gene. J was trimmed by 7 bases and V by 4 bases; bases with no gene match: 15. This CDR3 has 17 amino acids. In the authors' workflow: The assay estimated nucleated cells by amplifying reference gene primers. Profiling relied on immunoSEQ multiplex PCR, and the TCRdb table lists in-frame clones only, not all of them. V, J and clone size were drawn from that table, and D and trimming were deduced from the DNA. Altogether some 30,000 clones are present, roughly 86% being singletons, with the ten largest covering roughly 44%. The TCR was taken from a human donor in a cohort sampled during active COVID-19. The chain joins TRBV11-2 to TRBJ2-4, with TRBD2 identical over 8 bases. Sequencing used peripheral blood. Here the CDR3 DNA reads TGTGCCAGCAGCTCCTTCCTCGGGAGGGCGGTTAGGAACATTCAGTACTTC. Translating gives CASSSFLGRAVRNIQYF.